This TCR beta chain was identified during a study of Graves' ophthalmopathy and Graves' hyperthyroidism. Study results and limitations: Discrimination between ophthalmopathy and stable hyperthyroidism by a 13-signature model showed roughly 85% sensitivity and 70% to 82% specificity. In blood, most expanded thyroid clonotypes above 0.001 frequency were also detected.

CDR3 regions of TCR beta were amplified from RNA transcripts. In the first round, RT-PCR was carried out with HTBI primers, and a multiplex PCR formed the second round. TCRdb re-called the multiplex PCR reads with MiXCR, one entry per CDR3 protein. This table holds hundreds of thousands of distinct CDR3 sequences, approximately 42% found once. Under 3 months in duration, the ophthalmopathy in affected donors had moderate-to-severe activity, CAS ≥3 and NOSPECS ≥4. The source of the PBMCs was 10 ml of fresh peripheral blood. This clonotype was picked up a small number of times. Antigen: not known. V lost 3 bases, J lost 5 bases, and 13 bases lay in between. Germline V CDR1 and CDR2: ENHRY, SYGVKD. This CDR3 is 14 amino acids long.

Sequencing was performed on peripheral blood. This TCR was recovered from an adult man with Graves' ophthalmopathy. The rearrangement uses TRBV10-3 and TRBJ1-1, with D possibly TRBD1 on 6 matching bases. CDR3 in amino acids: CAISDLQGKTEAFF. The CDR3 nucleotides read TGTGCCATCAGTGATTTACAGGGAAAAACTGAAGCTTTCTTT.